This TCR beta chain originates from a study of T cell responses to AZD1222 COVID-19 vaccine. Study outcomes and limitations: Baseline antibody screening turned up just a handful of seropositive AZD1222 recipients. Repertoire collection took place solely once the T cell response had peaked.

J lost 6 bases, V lost 6 bases, and 6 bases had no gene match. The germline CDR1 and CDR2 sequences are LNHDA and SQIVND (reference sequence). There are 13 residues in the CDR3. Note on this clone: The antigen remains unidentified.

Some clones are missing from TCRdb's copy, which holds only in-frame ones; the method was immunoSEQ multiplex PCR. The sample lists roughly 150,000 clones; approximately 93% were seen once. The TCR comes from an adult who received the AZD1222 COVID-19 vaccine. V is TRBV19 and J is TRBJ2-3; 7 positions agree with TRBD2. The sequenced sample was peripheral blood, obtained 28 days after the second AZD1222 dose. The CDR3 bases are TGTGCCAGTAGGTCTAGCGGACGGGATACGCAGTATTTT. Protein product: CASRSSGRDTQYF. Based on the CDR3 plus reference TRBV19 and TRBJ2-3, the full variable domain is DGGITQSPKYLFRKEGQNVTLSCEQNLNHDAMYWYRQDPGQGLRLIYYSQIVNDFQKGDIAEGYSVSREKKESFPLTVTSAQKNPTAFYLCASRSSGRDTQYFGPGTRLTVL.